One sample yielded the 20 T cell receptor beta chains listed below, sequenced in a study of T cells after yellow fever vaccination. TCRdb re-called the 5' RACE reads with MiXCR, one entry per CDR3 protein. Among about 210,000 distinct CDR3 sequences listed, 3.2% were seen once. Material: CD4+ T cells sorted from PBMCs, obtained 10 days after the yellow fever booster vaccination. These receptors were obtained from a man between 18 and 29 years old who received the YFV17D yellow fever vaccine.

In this sample, this clonotype turned up a few times. The rearrangement uses TRBV24-1 and TRBJ2-5; D unresolved. Germline CDR1 is KGHDR and CDR2 is SFDVKD. This CDR3 spans 12 amino acids. Deletions cut 5 bases from V and 5 bases from J, with 8 bases between. The CDR3 coding sequence is TGTGCCACCAGTGTCCAAGGGGAGACCCAGTACTTC. It is translated as CATSVQGETQYF.

The V call is TRBV4-1, the J call TRBJ2-3, with 8 nucleotides matching TRBD1. The CDR3 sequence is 16 residues long. V trimming: 5 bases; J trimming: 6 bases; junction bases outside the gene matches: 13. Germline V gene sequence: CDR1 MGHRA, CDR2 YSYEKL. CDR3 protein: CASSADRAHARDTQYF. DNA of the CDR3: TGCGCCAGCAGCGCGGACAGGGCCCACGCTAGGGATACGCAGTATTTT.

This clonotype was seen at least ten times. This chain uses TRBV5-5 with TRBJ2-7, with D perhaps TRBD1 or TRBD2 (5 bases each). CDR1 and CDR2 (germline): SGHKS, YYEKEE (reference sequence). V lost 1 base to trimming and J lost 3 bases, with 14 bases between them. The CDR3 is 15 residues long. CDR3 loop: CASSLIPGRNYEQYF. In nucleotides, the CDR3 is TGTGCCAGCAGCTTGATTCCGGGACGGAACTACGAGCAGTACTTC.

The sample holds many counts of this clonotype. The V call is TRBV6-5, the J call TRBJ2-5; possible D gene TRBD1, 5 bases. In germline, CDR1 is MNHEY, CDR2 SVGAGI. Trimming stripped 8 bases from V and 4 bases from J, with 14 bases between. The CDR3 contains 13 residues. In DNA, the CDR3 is TGTGCCAGCGGAGCAGGGCACCGAGAGACCCAGTACTTC. Its translation: CASGAGHRETQYF.

This clonotype was seen only a few times. The V gene is TRBV5-6, the J gene TRBJ2-2, with 8 bases matching TRBD2. This CDR3 contains 17 residues. Germline V gives CDR1 SGHDT, CDR2 YYEEEE. V shed 4 bases and J 0 bases; nucleotides not matched to a gene: 8. The CDR3 region is CASSGNGGAANTGELFF. CDR3 nucleotide sequence: TGTGCCAGCAGCGGGAACGGGGGGGCCGCGAACACCGGGGAGCTGTTTTTT. The variable domain in full, completed from reference TRBV5-6 and TRBJ2-2, reads DAGVTQSPTHLIKTRGQQVTLRCSPKSGHDTVSWYQQALGQGPQFIFQYYEEEERQRGNFPDRFSGHQFPNYSSELNVNALLLGDSALYLCASSGNGGAANTGELFFGEGSRLTVL.

This clonotype was detected ten times or more. This chain uses TRBV5-6 with TRBJ2-3, with a tentative D call TRBD2 (6 bases). Trimming removed 6 bases from V and 1 base from J, with 15 bases in between. The CDR3 has 15 residues. Germline CDR1 and CDR2: SGHDT and YYEEEE. CDR3 DNA: TGTGCCAGCAAGGTGCGGGGACCCGGCACAGATACGCAGTATTTT. Translated: CASKVRGPGTDTQYF. Looking up the rest from reference TRBV5-6 and TRBJ2-3 gives the full variable domain: DAGVTQSPTHLIKTRGQQVTLRCSPKSGHDTVSWYQQALGQGPQFIFQYYEEEERQRGNFPDRFSGHQFPNYSSELNVNALLLGDSALYLCASKVRGPGTDTQYFGPGTRLTVL.

The V call is TRBV7-8, the J call TRBJ1-3, with D unclear. Germline lookup yields CDR1 SGHVS and CDR2 FQNEAQ. The CDR3 loop spans 16 amino acids. Trimming stripped 2 bases from V and 4 bases from J, with 15 bases between. The CDR3 loop is CASSLIPGSGGNTIYF. CDR3 bases: TGTGCCAGCAGCTTAATCCCGGGCTCGGGGGGAAACACCATATATTTT.

V and J are TRBV7-2 and TRBJ1-5; D might be TRBD1 (6 bases). Germline V gene sequence: CDR1 SGHTA, CDR2 FQGNSA. CDR3 size: 16 residues. Trimming stripped 1 base from V and 6 bases from J, with 16 bases between. As DNA, the CDR3 is TGTGCCAGCAGCTTAGAAAGGGCCAGGGGAAGTCAGCCCCAGCATTTT. Translating gives CASSLERARGSQPQHF.

A few counts support this clonotype. The chain links TRBV29-1 to TRBJ1-2, with D tentatively TRBD1 (5 bases). The CDR3 has 17 amino acids. CDR1 is SQVTM and CDR2 is ANQGSEA in the germline V gene. V lost 2 bases to trimming and J lost 4 bases, with 23 bases between them. CDR3: CSVERWGYRKETYGYTF. The CDR3 DNA follows: TGCAGCGTTGAACGTTGGGGATACAGGAAGGAGACCTATGGCTACACCTTC.

This clonotype was seen ten or more times. The rearrangement joins TRBV6-1 to TRBJ2-7; D call uncertain. The CDR3 spans 13 residues. CDR1 and CDR2 from the germline V gene are MNHNS and SASEGT. The V end was cut by 6 bases, the J end by 0 bases, with 9 bases between. The CDR3 region is CASRKRSSYEQYV. Written as DNA, the CDR3 is TGTGCCAGCAGGAAGAGAAGCTCCTACGAGCAGTACGTC.

This rearrangement joins TRBV5-1 to TRBJ2-2; D is unclear. V lost 4 bases and J 5 bases, leaving 9 bases between the germline ends. Germline V gene sequence: CDR1 SGHRS, CDR2 YFSETQ. The CDR3 consists of 13 residues. In DNA, the CDR3 is TGCGCCAGCAGCCGACACGAGACCGGGGAGCTGTTTTTT. It yields the protein CASSRHETGELFF. Full variable domain (rest looked up from reference TRBV5-1 and TRBJ2-2): KAGVTQTPRYLIKTRGQQVTLSCSPISGHRSVSWYQQTPGQGLQFLFEYFSETQRNKGNFPGRFSGRQFSNSRSEMNVSTLELGDSALYLCASSRHETGELFFGEGSRLTVL.

In regard to this clonotype: One junction end does not reproduce the germline sequence, and a read error may be involved. V and J are TRBV12-3 or TRBV12-4 and TRBJ2-5; TRBD2 agrees at 11 bases. The CDR3 sequence is 16 residues long. CDR3 protein: CACSPISGGAGETQYF. DNA of the CDR3: TGTGCCTGCAGTCCCATTAGCGGGGGGGCCGGGGAGACCCAGTACTTC.

The table lists this clonotype with a few counts. The chain links TRBV24-1 to TRBJ2-5; D remains ambiguous. V was cut by 4 bases and J by 5 bases, with 13 bases left in between. The CDR3 runs to 14 residues. The V gene's germline CDR1 is KGHDR and CDR2 SFDVKD. Here the CDR3 reads CATSDPSSWETQYF. The CDR3 DNA reads TGTGCCACCAGTGACCCGAGTTCTTGGGAGACCCAGTACTTC.

This clonotype was seen ten or more times. The chain couples TRBV20-1 to TRBJ2-3; D not resolved. The CDR3 sequence is 12 residues long. V was trimmed by 5 bases and J by 6 bases, leaving 12 bases between them. Germline CDR1 reads DFQATT; CDR2 reads SNEGSKA (reference sequence). CDR3: CSAPGRTDTQYF. CDR3 coding DNA: TGCAGTGCTCCGGGCCGAACGGATACGCAGTATTTT.

The chain joins TRBV29-1 to TRBJ2-5, with 10 nucleotides matching TRBD2. CDR3 length equals 14 residues. The germline gives CDR1 SQVTM, CDR2 ANQGSEA. After removal of 6 bases from V and 2 bases from J, the junction contained 6 bases not matched to a gene. Here the CDR3 reads CSVSSGGGQETQYF. The CDR3 nucleotides read TGCAGCGTGTCTAGCGGGGGTGGACAAGAGACCCAGTACTTC.

This clonotype was recorded many times. The J gene is TRBJ1-2, the V gene TRBV5-1, with D perhaps matching TRBD1 (6 bases). The V end lost 4 bases, the J end lost 8 bases, and 18 bases lay between the germline ends. The CDR3 consists of 14 residues. The germline CDR1 and CDR2 sequences are SGHRS and YFSETQ. The CDR3 nucleotides are TGCGCCAGCAGCGAACGATTAAGGACAGACGGCTACACCTTC. It encodes CASSERLRTDGYTF.

In this sample, this clonotype turned up many times. The CDR3 DNA is TGCGCCAGCAGCTTGGTGGCGGGGGGGCGGAGAGAGACCCAGTACTTC. This gives the protein CASSLVAGGRRETQYF. The gene calls are TRBV5-1 and TRBJ2-5; 9 bases line up with TRBD2. Germline V CDR1 and CDR2: SGHRS, YFSETQ. CDR3 size: 16 residues. V lost 0 bases to trimming and J lost 4 bases; unmatched junction nucleotides: 7.

The table lists this clonotype with many counts. This chain connects TRBV24-1 to TRBJ2-1; perhaps TRBD2 as D (7 bases). This CDR3 comprises 17 residues. V lost 4 bases and J lost 5, with 20 bases in between. CDR1 is KGHDR and CDR2 is SFDVKD in the germline V gene. CDR3 sequence reads: CATSDRKRGGFDNEQFF. DNA for the CDR3: TGTGCCACCAGTGACCGAAAGAGGGGGGGGTTCGACAATGAGCAGTTCTTC.

This clonotype was detected many times. The rearrangement uses TRBV20-1 and TRBJ1-2; possible D gene TRBD1, 6 bases. CDR1 and CDR2 (germline): DFQATT, SNEGSKA (reference sequence). This CDR3 has 12 residues. V was shortened by 3 bases and J by 8 bases, with 13 bases between the two germline ends. DNA for the CDR3: TGCAGTGCTAGTTCAGGGGCAGGAGGCTACACCTTC. Translated: CSASSGAGGYTF.

This clonotype appeared many times. The V call is TRBV7-2, the J call TRBJ2-1; D remains unclear. CDR3 size: 15 residues. V lost 2 bases and J lost 6, with 14 bases in between. Germline CDR1 is SGHTA and CDR2 is FQGNSA. Written as DNA, the CDR3 is TGTGCCAGCAGCTTACGAAGTAGGCGGCGCAATGAGCAGTTCTTC. Translation gives CASSLRSRRRNEQFF. The variable domain in full, with the rest retrieved from reference TRBV7-2 and TRBJ2-1, is GAGVSQSPSNKVTEKGKDVELRCDPISGHTALYWYRQSLGQGLEFLIYFQGNSAPDKSGLPSDRFSAERTGGSVSTLTIQRTQQEDSAVYLCASSLRSRRRNEQFFGPGTRLTVL.